Here is one TCR beta chain with its context. This entry is derived from a study of T cell responses to AZD1222 COVID-19 vaccine. In the study overall: Pooling was applied to second doses at about 4 or about 12 weeks.

CDR3 length: 14 amino acids. Germline CDR1 is LNHDA and CDR2 is SQIVND (reference sequence). V lost 6 bases and J lost 8; bases outside the gene matches: 9. The data were produced by immunoSEQ multiplex PCR, yet TCRdb's version contains in-frame clones alone and is incomplete. Of around 140,000 clones in the sample, roughly 93% were seen once. The chain employs TRBV19 and TRBJ2-2, with 7 bases identical to TRBD1. The material was peripheral blood, obtained on day 0 of AZD1222 vaccination. The clonotype was recovered from an adult in good health. This CDR3 reads CASRLTGVRGELFF. CDR3 nucleotide sequence: TGTGCCAGTAGGTTAACAGGGGTGAGAGGGGAGCTGTTTTTT.